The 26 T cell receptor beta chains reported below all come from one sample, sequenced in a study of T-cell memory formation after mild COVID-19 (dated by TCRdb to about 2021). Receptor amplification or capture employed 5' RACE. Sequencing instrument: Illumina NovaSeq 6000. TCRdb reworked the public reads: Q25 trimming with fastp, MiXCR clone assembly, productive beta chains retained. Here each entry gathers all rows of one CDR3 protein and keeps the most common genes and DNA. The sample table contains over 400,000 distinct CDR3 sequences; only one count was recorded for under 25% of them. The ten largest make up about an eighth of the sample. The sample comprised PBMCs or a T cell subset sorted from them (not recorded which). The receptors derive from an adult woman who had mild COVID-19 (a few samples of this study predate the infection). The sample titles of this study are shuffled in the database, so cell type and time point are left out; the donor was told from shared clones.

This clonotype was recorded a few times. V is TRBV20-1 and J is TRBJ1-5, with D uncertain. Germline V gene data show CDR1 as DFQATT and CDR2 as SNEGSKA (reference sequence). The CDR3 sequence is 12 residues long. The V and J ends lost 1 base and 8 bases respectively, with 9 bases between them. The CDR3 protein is CSARVAGKPQHF. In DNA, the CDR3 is TGCAGTGCTAGAGTGGCGGGGAAGCCCCAGCATTTT.

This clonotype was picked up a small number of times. DNA of the CDR3: TGCAGTGCTGGAGGACAGGGTGGGGGAAACACCATATATTTT. It translates to CSAGGQGGGNTIYF. This chain connects TRBV20-1 to TRBJ1-3; 8 nucleotides agree with TRBD1. V lost 5 bases and J lost 4; bases outside the gene matches: 7. This CDR3 contains 14 residues. Germline V gene lookup returns CDR1 DFQATT and CDR2 SNEGSKA (reference sequence).

This chain's CDR3 is CASSFSLLGSNQPQHF. For the CDR3, the DNA is TGTGCCAGCAGTTTTAGCCTTCTTGGTAGCAATCAGCCCCAGCATTTT. The chain recombines TRBV12-3 or TRBV12-4 with TRBJ1-5; D gene ambiguous. This CDR3 contains 16 residues. V was pared by 3 bases and J by 0 bases, with 12 bases between.

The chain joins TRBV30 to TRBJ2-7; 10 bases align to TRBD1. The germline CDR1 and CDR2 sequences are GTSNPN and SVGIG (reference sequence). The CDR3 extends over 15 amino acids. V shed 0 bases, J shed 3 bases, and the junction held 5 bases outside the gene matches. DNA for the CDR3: TGTGCCTGGAGTGTACTGCGGGACAGGGGCTACGAGCAGTACTTC. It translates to CAWSVLRDRGYEQYF.

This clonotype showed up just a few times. CDR3 bases: TGTGCCACCAGCACAGGGACAGGGGGTACCGACAATGAGCAGTTCTTC. This sequence encodes CATSTGTGGTDNEQFF. The chain employs TRBV15 and TRBJ2-1, with TRBD1 matching 11 bases. The CDR3 length is 16 residues. With 4 bases clipped from V and 5 bases from J, the junction kept 7 bases outside the gene matches. The germline V gene has CDR1 LNHNV and CDR2 YYDKDF (reference sequence).

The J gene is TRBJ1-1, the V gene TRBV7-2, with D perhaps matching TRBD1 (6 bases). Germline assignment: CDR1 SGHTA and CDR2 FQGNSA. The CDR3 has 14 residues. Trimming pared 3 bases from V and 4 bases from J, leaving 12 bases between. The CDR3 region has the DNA TGTGCCAGCAGCTTCCAGGGGACTACCACTGAAGCTTTCTTT. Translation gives CASSFQGTTTEAFF.

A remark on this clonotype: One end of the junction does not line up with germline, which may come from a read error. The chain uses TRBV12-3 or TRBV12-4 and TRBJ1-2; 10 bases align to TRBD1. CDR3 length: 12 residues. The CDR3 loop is CASSLRDRGYTF. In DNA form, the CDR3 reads TGTGCCAGCAGTTTAAGGGACAGGGGCTACACGTTC.

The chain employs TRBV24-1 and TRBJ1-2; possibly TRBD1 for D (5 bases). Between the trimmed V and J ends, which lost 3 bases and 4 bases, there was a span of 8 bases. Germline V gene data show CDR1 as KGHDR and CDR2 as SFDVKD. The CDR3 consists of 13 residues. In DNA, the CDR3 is TGTGCCACCAGTGATGGGGGACCCTATGGCTACACCTTC. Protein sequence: CATSDGGPYGYTF.

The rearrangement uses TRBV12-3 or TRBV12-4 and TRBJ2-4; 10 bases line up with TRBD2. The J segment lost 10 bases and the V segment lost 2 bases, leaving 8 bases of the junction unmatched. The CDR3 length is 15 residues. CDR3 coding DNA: TGTGCCAGCAGTTTAAAGAGCGGGGGGGCCGGTATTCAGTACTTC. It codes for CASSLKSGGAGIQYF.

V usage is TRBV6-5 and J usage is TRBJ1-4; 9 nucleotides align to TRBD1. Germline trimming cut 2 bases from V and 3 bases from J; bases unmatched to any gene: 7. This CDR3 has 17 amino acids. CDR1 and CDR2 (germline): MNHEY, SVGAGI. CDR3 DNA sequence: TGTGCCAGCAGTTACGAGTACCGGGACAGGGCTAATGAAAAACTGTTTTTT. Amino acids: CASSYEYRDRANEKLFF.

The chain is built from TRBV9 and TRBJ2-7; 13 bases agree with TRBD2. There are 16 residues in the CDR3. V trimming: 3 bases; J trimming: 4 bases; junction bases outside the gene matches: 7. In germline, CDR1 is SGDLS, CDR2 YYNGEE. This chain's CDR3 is CASSGSTGLAGYEQYF. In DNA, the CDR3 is TGTGCCAGCAGCGGATCCACGGGACTAGCGGGATACGAGCAGTACTTC.

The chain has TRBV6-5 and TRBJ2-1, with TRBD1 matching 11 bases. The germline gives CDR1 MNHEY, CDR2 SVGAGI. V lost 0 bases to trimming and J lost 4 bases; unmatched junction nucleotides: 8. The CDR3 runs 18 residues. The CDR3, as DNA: TGTGCCAGCAGTTACTCGGGTGCCGGGACAGGGGGTTACAATGAGCAGTTCTTC. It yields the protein CASSYSGAGTGGYNEQFF.

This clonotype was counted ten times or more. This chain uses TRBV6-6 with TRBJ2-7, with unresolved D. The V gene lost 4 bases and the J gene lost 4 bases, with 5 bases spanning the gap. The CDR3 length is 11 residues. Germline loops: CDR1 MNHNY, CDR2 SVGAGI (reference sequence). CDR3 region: CASSLKYEQYF. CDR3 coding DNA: TGTGCCAGCAGTTTGAAATACGAGCAGTACTTC.

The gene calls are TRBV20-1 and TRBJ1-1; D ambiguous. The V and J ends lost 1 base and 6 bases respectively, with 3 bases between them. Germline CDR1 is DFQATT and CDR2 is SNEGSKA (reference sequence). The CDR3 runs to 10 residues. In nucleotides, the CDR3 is TGCAGTGCTAGAGTCTCTGAAGCTTTCTTT. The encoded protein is CSARVSEAFF.

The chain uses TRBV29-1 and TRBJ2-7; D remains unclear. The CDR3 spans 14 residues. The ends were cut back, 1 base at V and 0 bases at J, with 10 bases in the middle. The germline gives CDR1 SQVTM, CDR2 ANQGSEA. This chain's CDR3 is CSVEGAETSYEQYF. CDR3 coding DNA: TGCAGCGTTGAAGGGGCGGAAACCTCCTACGAGCAGTACTTC.

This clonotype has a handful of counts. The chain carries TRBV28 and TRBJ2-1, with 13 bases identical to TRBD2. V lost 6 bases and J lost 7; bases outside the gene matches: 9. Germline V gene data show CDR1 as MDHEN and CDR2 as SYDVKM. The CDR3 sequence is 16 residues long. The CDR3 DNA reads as TGTGCCAGCAGCCTTCCGGGACTAGCGGGGATTAATGAGCAGTTCTTC. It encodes CASSLPGLAGINEQFF. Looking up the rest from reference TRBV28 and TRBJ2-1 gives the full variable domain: DVKVTQSSRYLVKRTGEKVFLECVQDMDHENMFWYRQDPGLGLRLIYFSYDVKMKEKGDIPEGYSVSREKKERFSLILESASTNQTSMYLCASSLPGLAGINEQFFGPGTRLTVL.

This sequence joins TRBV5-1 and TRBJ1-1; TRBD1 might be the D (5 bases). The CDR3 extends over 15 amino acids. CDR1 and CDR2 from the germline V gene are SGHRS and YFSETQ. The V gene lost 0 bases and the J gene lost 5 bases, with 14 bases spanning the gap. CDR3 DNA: TGCGCCAGCAGCTTGGCCTTGGGGCCGTGGACTGAAGCTTTCTTT. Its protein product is CASSLALGPWTEAFF.

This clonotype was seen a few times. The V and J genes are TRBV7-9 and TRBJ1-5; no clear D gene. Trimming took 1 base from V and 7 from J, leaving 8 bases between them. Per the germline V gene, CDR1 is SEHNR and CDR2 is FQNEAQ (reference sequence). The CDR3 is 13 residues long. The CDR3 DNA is TGTGCCAGCAGCTTAGGGGTAACACAGCCCCAGCATTTT. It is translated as CASSLGVTQPQHF.

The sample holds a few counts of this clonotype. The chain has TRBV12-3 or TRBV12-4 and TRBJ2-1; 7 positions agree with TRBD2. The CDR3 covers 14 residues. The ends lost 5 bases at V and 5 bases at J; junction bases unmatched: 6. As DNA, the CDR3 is TGTGCCAGCAGTAAGCGGGAAGCTAACAATGAGCAGTTCTTC. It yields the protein CASSKREANNEQFF.

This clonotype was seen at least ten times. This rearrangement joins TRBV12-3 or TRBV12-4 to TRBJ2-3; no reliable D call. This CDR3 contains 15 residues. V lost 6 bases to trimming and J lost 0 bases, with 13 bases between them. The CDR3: CASSSRTVSTDTQYF. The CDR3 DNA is TGTGCCAGCAGCTCGAGGACGGTTAGCACAGATACGCAGTATTTT.

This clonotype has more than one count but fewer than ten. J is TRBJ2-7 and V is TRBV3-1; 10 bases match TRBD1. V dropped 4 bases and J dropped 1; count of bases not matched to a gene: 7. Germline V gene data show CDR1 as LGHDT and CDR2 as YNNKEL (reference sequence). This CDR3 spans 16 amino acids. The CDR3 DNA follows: TGTGCCAGCAGCCGCGACAGGGGGCGAGGATCCTACGAGCAGTACTTC. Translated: CASSRDRGRGSYEQYF.

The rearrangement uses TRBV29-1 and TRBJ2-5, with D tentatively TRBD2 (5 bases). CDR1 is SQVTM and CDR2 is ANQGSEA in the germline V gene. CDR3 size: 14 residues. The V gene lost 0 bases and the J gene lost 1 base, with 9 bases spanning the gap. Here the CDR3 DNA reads TGCAGCGTTGAAGATCGGACTTCCCAAGAGACCCAGTACTTC. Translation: CSVEDRTSQETQYF. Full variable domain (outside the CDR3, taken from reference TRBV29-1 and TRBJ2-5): SAVISQKPSRDICQRGTSLTIQCQVDSQVTMMFWYRQQPGQSLTLIATANQGSEATYESGFVIDKFPISRPNLTFSTLTVSNMSPEDSSIYLCSVEDRTSQETQYFGPGTRLLVL.

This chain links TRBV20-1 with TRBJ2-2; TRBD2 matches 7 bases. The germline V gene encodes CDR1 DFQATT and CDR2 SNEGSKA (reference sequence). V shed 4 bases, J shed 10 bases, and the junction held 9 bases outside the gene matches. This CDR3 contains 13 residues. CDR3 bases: TGCAGTGCTATGCCGGGGGGTCCATCGGAGCTGTTTTTT. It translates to CSAMPGGPSELFF.

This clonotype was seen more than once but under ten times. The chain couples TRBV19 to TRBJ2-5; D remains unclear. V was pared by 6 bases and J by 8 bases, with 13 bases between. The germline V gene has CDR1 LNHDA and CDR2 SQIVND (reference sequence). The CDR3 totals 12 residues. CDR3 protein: CASSQLSGTQYF. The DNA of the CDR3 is TGTGCCAGTAGCCAACTATCGGGTACCCAGTACTTC.

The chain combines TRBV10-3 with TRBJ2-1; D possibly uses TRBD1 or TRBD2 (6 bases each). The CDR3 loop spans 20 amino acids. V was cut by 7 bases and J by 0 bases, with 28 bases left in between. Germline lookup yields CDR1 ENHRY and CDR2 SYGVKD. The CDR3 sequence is CAIKRGIGGSTSSSYNEQFF. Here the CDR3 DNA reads TGTGCCATCAAAAGGGGGATTGGGGGGTCCACTTCATCCTCCTACAATGAGCAGTTCTTC.

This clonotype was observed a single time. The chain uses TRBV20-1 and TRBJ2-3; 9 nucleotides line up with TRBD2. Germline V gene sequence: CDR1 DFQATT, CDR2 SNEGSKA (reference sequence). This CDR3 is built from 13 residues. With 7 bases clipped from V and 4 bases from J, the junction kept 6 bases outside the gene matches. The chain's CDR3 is CSGGSGGPDTQYF. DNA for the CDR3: TGCAGTGGTGGGAGCGGGGGGCCAGATACGCAGTATTTT.